The present TCR beta chain was sequenced within a study of OX40 agonist ivuxolimab in advanced cancers. This CDR3 is built from 19 residues. Germline assignment: CDR1 MNHEY and CDR2 SMNVEV (reference sequence). Losses at the gene ends were 0 bases for V and 4 bases for J; bases not matched to a gene: 13. The method was immunoSEQ multiplex PCR; TCRdb's version includes in-frame clones alone and lacks a portion of them. The sample has around 97,000 clones, more than 80% seen once. The rearrangement links TRBV27 to TRBJ2-3; 10 nucleotides match TRBD2. The clonotype was recovered from an adult with an advanced solid tumor such as melanoma, head and neck, liver or kidney cancer. The specimen was CD4+ or CD8+ T cells sorted from blood, collected in a trial of the OX40 agonist ivuxolimab. In DNA, the CDR3 is TGTGCCAGCAGTTTATCGCGGGCCCGAGCTAGCGGGAGCTCAGATACGCAGTATTTT. Its protein product is CASSLSRARASGSSDTQYF.